These 12 T cell receptor beta chains share one sample of origin, sequenced in a study of somatic mutations in cytotoxic T cells in rheumatoid arthritis (dated 2017 in TCRdb). The library was generated by the immunoSEQ multiplex PCR assay. The table was pulled from immuneACCESS by TCRdb, which kept in-frame rearrangements only. Such tables lose some clones; where checked, under half of the loss comes from unresolved V genes, and the rest has no known cause. Here the sample has about 10,000 clones; 70% to 90% occur a single time. The ten largest make up over 10% of the sample. Source material: CD8+ T cells sorted from blood. The receptor source for this set is an adult with rheumatoid arthritis.

In DNA, the CDR3 is TGTGCCAGCTCGCCAATAGCGGACTCCTACAATGAGCAGTTCTTC. Its translation: CASSPIADSYNEQFF. The V gene is TRBV18, the J gene TRBJ2-1; possible D gene TRBD2, 6 bases. The CDR3 has 15 residues. The V gene lost 6 bases and the J gene lost 0 bases, with 12 bases spanning the gap. Germline CDR1 reads KGHSH; CDR2 reads LQKENI.

The chain carries TRBV9 and TRBJ1-3; D not certain. Trimming shortened V by 4 bases and J by 0 bases, and 2 bases separated the two germline ends. Germline assignment: CDR1 SGDLS and CDR2 YYNGEE. The CDR3 contains 12 residues. CDR3 region: CASSPSGNTIYF. CDR3 DNA sequence: TGTGCCAGCAGCCCCTCTGGAAACACCATATATTTT. The complete variable domain, with remaining parts taken from reference TRBV9 and TRBJ1-3, reads DSGVTQTPKHLITATGQRVTLRCSPRSGDLSVYWYQQSLDQGLQFLIQYYNGEERAKGNILERFSAQQFPDLHSELNLSSLELGDSALYFCASSPSGNTIYFGEGSWLTVV.

This chain connects TRBV7-9 to TRBJ1-1; weak D call: TRBD1 (6 bases). Germline V gene lookup returns CDR1 SEHNR and CDR2 FQNEAQ (reference sequence). Deletions cut 4 bases from V and 1 base from J, with 13 bases between. This CDR3 region has 15 residues. The CDR3 bases are TGTGCCAGCAGCTCTTTCGGGGGCGGGAACACTGAAGCTTTCTTT. Translation gives CASSSFGGGNTEAFF.

This clone appeared once. V and J are TRBV19 and TRBJ2-6; D remains unclear. This CDR3 spans 19 amino acids. The germline gives CDR1 LNHDA, CDR2 SQIVND (reference sequence). The germline V and J ends were trimmed by 3 bases and 1 base, with 19 bases remaining between them. CDR3 sequence (DNA): TGTGCCAGTAGTATGTTCAGGACCACGAAAAGTTCTGGGGCCAACGTCCTGACTTTC. Translation gives CASSMFRTTKSSGANVLTF.

The chain has TRBV9 and TRBJ1-4; the D is unclear. V lost 0 bases and J lost 0, with 9 bases in between. This CDR3 region has 16 residues. Germline assignment: CDR1 SGDLS and CDR2 YYNGEE. The CDR3 coding sequence is TGTGCCAGCAGCGTAGGAGGGAGCTCAACTAATGAAAAACTGTTTTTT. Amino acids: CASSVGGSSTNEKLFF. The variable domain in full, completed from reference TRBV9 and TRBJ1-4, reads DSGVTQTPKHLITATGQRVTLRCSPRSGDLSVYWYQQSLDQGLQFLIQYYNGEERAKGNILERFSAQQFPDLHSELNLSSLELGDSALYFCASSVGGSSTNEKLFFGSGTQLSVL.

The CDR3 sequence is CASSLLGPGELFF. As DNA, the CDR3 is TGTGCCAGCAGCTTACTAGGACCCGGGGAGCTGTTTTTT. V usage is TRBV7-3 and J usage is TRBJ2-2; D call uncertain. This CDR3 region has 13 residues. Trimming cost V 2 bases and J 6 bases, with 7 bases left between them. CDR1 and CDR2 (germline): SGHTA, FQGTGA.

This chain connects TRBV28 to TRBJ1-1, with D tentatively TRBD1 (6 bases). V lost 7 bases to trimming and J lost 5 bases, with 17 bases between them. CDR1 and CDR2 (germline): MDHEN, SYDVKM. CDR3 length equals 14 residues. CDR3 protein: CASTFRGGRTEAFF. The CDR3 DNA follows: TGTGCCAGCACCTTTCGTGGGGGCCGGACTGAAGCTTTCTTT. Using reference TRBV28 and TRBJ1-1 for the parts outside the CDR3, the full variable domain is DVKVTQSSRYLVKRTGEKVFLECVQDMDHENMFWYRQDPGLGLRLIYFSYDVKMKEKGDIPEGYSVSREKKERFSLILESASTNQTSMYLCASTFRGGRTEAFFGQGTRLTVV.

The J gene is TRBJ2-7, the V gene TRBV28, with 8 bases matching TRBD1. Trimming took 3 bases from V and 1 from J; bases not matched to a gene: 8. This CDR3 has 16 residues. Germline-derived CDR1 and CDR2 are MDHEN and SYDVKM. The CDR3 DNA reads as TGTGCCAGCAGTTTCCTCGACAGGGGACTTTCCTACGAGCAGTACTTC. The encoded protein is CASSFLDRGLSYEQYF.

V gene TRBV5-5 combines with J gene TRBJ2-1; 9 positions agree with TRBD2. Germline V CDR1 and CDR2: SGHKS, YYEKEE (reference sequence). V shed 2 bases and J 6 bases; nucleotides not matched to a gene: 9. The CDR3 runs 16 residues. CDR3 sequence reads: CASSFGSSGAFNEQFF. In DNA form, the CDR3 reads TGTGCCAGCAGCTTCGGGTCTAGCGGGGCCTTCAATGAGCAGTTCTTC.

This clone came up a few times. V is TRBV19 and J is TRBJ2-1, with 8 bases aligning to TRBD2. V shed 7 bases, J shed 7 bases, and the junction held 6 bases outside the gene matches. Germline V CDR1 and CDR2: LNHDA, SQIVND (reference sequence). CDR3 length: 13 amino acids. CDR3 sequence: CASKAGGINEQFF. The CDR3 DNA follows: TGTGCCAGTAAGGCGGGGGGTATAAATGAGCAGTTCTTC.

This clone was seen only a few times. V and J are TRBV7-6 and TRBJ1-1; D gene uncertain. The CDR3 is made up of 13 amino acids. Trimming took off 5 bases at V and 0 bases at J, with 7 bases between the two ends. The germline gives CDR1 SGHVS, CDR2 FNYEAQ. CDR3 residues: CASSPTLNTEAFF. CDR3 in DNA: TGTGCCAGCAGCCCTACACTGAACACTGAAGCTTTCTTT.

The J gene is TRBJ1-1, the V gene TRBV19, with 7 nucleotides matching TRBD1. Germline values: CDR1 LNHDA, CDR2 SQIVND (reference sequence). V lost 5 bases to trimming and J lost 8 bases; unmatched junction nucleotides: 5. The length of the CDR3 is 12 residues. This CDR3 is CASSPGTAEAFF. In DNA, the CDR3 is TGTGCCAGTAGTCCGGGGACAGCGGAAGCTTTCTTT.